These 16 T cell receptor beta chains were sequenced from one sample in a study of blood T cell repertoires in COVID-19. The protocol was immunoSEQ multiplex PCR, while the TCRdb copy is restricted to in-frame clones and leaves out a portion. The sample holds 60,000 to 75,000 clones, roughly 80% seen once. The sample comprised peripheral blood. The source of these receptors is a woman of 80 years or more with acute or convalescent COVID-19.

The chain combines TRBV5-5 with TRBJ1-4, with TRBD1 matching 9 bases. CDR3 length: 16 amino acids. J lost 5 bases, V lost 5 bases, and 10 bases had no gene match. Germline V CDR1 and CDR2: SGHKS, YYEKEE (reference sequence). The CDR3 region has the DNA TGTGCCAGCAGTCCGGGACAGGGCACTTCAAATGAAAAACTGTTTTTT. This codes for CASSPGQGTSNEKLFF.

The gene calls are TRBV4-1 and TRBJ1-1; no firm D call. Germline-derived CDR1 and CDR2 are MGHRA and YSYEKL. The CDR3 contains 16 residues. V was cut by 0 bases and J by 1 base, with 12 bases left in between. The CDR3 DNA follows: TGCGCCAGCAGCCAAGATATTGTCAGGAAGAACACTGAAGCTTTCTTT. Translation gives CASSQDIVRKNTEAFF.

Judged by abundance, this clone is medium-sized. The chain links TRBV18 to TRBJ2-2, with D unclear. The germline V and J ends were trimmed by 2 bases and 4 bases, with 11 bases remaining between them. Germline values: CDR1 KGHSH, CDR2 LQKENI. This CDR3 is 15 amino acids long. CDR3 region: CASSPEQSSTGELFF. CDR3 nucleotides: TGTGCCAGCTCACCAGAACAGTCCTCCACCGGGGAGCTGTTTTTT.

This clone was counted a few times. The rearrangement joins TRBV30 to TRBJ1-2; D remains unclear. The CDR3 is made up of 13 amino acids. The germline gives CDR1 GTSNPN, CDR2 SVGIG (reference sequence). Trimming shortened V by 0 bases and J by 8 bases, and 13 bases separated the two germline ends. DNA for the CDR3: TGTGCCTGGAGTGTCCGGAGGCAGGTGGGCTACACCTTC. Its translation: CAWSVRRQVGYTF. Variable domain in full (rest from reference TRBV30 and TRBJ1-2): SQTIHQWPATLVQPVGSPLSLECTVEGTSNPNLYWYRQAAGRGLQLLFYSVGIGQISSEVPQNLSASRPQDRQFILSSKKLLLSDSGFYLCAWSVRRQVGYTFGSGTRLTVV.

This chain uses TRBV28 with TRBJ1-5; unclear D gene. CDR1 and CDR2 (germline): MDHEN, SYDVKM. The ends were cut back, 3 bases at V and 0 bases at J, with 6 bases in the middle. The CDR3 contains 14 residues. The CDR3 DNA follows: TGTGCCAGCAGTTTTAGATATAGCAATCAGCCCCAGCATTTT. Translation: CASSFRYSNQPQHF.

This chain joins TRBV5-1 and TRBJ2-3; 8 bases align to TRBD2. There are 15 residues in the CDR3. Trimming cost V 0 bases and J 3 bases; bases outside gene matches: 3. Germline CDR1 is SGHRS and CDR2 is YFSETQ. In nucleotides, the CDR3 is TGCGCCAGCAGCTTGGCGGGGGGGCCGACAGATACGCAGTATTTT. Its translation: CASSLAGGPTDTQYF. Filled out from reference TRBV5-1 and TRBJ2-3, the complete variable domain reads KAGVTQTPRYLIKTRGQQVTLSCSPISGHRSVSWYQQTPGQGLQFLFEYFSETQRNKGNFPGRFSGRQFSNSRSEMNVSTLELGDSALYLCASSLAGGPTDTQYFGPGTRLTVL.

The chain combines TRBV5-1 with TRBJ2-3; 13 positions match TRBD2. The CDR3 spans 14 residues. Per the germline V gene, CDR1 is SGHRS and CDR2 is YFSETQ. The trim removed 6 bases at V and 10 bases at J, leaving 8 bases unmatched. The CDR3 loop reads CASNPGTSGDAQYF. CDR3 in DNA: TGCGCCAGCAATCCGGGGACTAGCGGGGATGCGCAGTATTTT.

V and J are TRBV7-9 and TRBJ2-3; 8 bases map to TRBD2. CDR3 length equals 17 residues. The germline V gene encodes CDR1 SEHNR and CDR2 FQNEAQ (reference sequence). V lost 1 base and J lost 3; bases outside the gene matches: 9. The CDR3 spells CASSLVAAGALTDTQYF. CDR3 nucleotide sequence: TGTGCCAGCAGCTTAGTTGCAGCGGGGGCGTTGACAGATACGCAGTATTTT.

V is TRBV30 and J is TRBJ1-1, with 9 bases fitting TRBD1. Germline V gives CDR1 GTSNPN, CDR2 SVGIG (reference sequence). The CDR3 is 14 residues long. The trim removed 2 bases at V and 7 bases at J, leaving 8 bases unmatched. The CDR3 nucleotides read TGTGCCTGGAGTTTAACAGGGGGCCGAGGTGAAGCTTTCTTT. Translation: CAWSLTGGRGEAFF.

The rearrangement joins TRBV19 to TRBJ1-1, with TRBD1 identical over 8 bases. The germline V gene has CDR1 LNHDA and CDR2 SQIVND (reference sequence). The J segment lost 6 bases and the V segment lost 4 bases, leaving 7 bases of the junction unmatched. The CDR3 has 14 residues. The CDR3 region is CASSKPARGPEAFF. In nucleotides, the CDR3 is TGTGCCAGTAGTAAACCGGCCAGGGGGCCTGAAGCTTTCTTT.

The chain employs TRBV19 and TRBJ1-4; TRBD1 is a possible D gene (5 bases). V dropped 4 bases and J dropped 7 bases, with 10 bases sitting between them. The CDR3 is 13 residues long. Germline CDR1 reads LNHDA; CDR2 reads SQIVND (reference sequence). This CDR3 is CASSKDTSEKLFF. CDR3 in DNA: TGTGCCAGTAGTAAGGACACCAGTGAAAAACTGTTTTTT. Full variable domain (outside the CDR3, taken from reference TRBV19 and TRBJ1-4): DGGITQSPKYLFRKEGQNVTLSCEQNLNHDAMYWYRQDPGQGLRLIYYSQIVNDFQKGDIAEGYSVSREKKESFPLTVTSAQKNPTAFYLCASSKDTSEKLFFGSGTQLSVL.

In this sample, this clone turned up once. V usage is TRBV20-1 and J usage is TRBJ2-7, with 8 bases aligning to TRBD1. Germline trimming cut 6 bases from V and 4 bases from J; bases unmatched to any gene: 2. The V gene's germline CDR1 is DFQATT and CDR2 SNEGSKA (reference sequence). CDR3 size: 11 residues. The CDR3 DNA is TGCAGTGCGGACAGGGAGTACGAGCAGTACTTC. Translating gives CSADREYEQYF.

This chain joins TRBV6-5 and TRBJ2-1; 12 bases fit TRBD2. The CDR3 spans 14 residues. The trim removed 5 bases at V and 14 bases at J, leaving 10 bases unmatched. CDR1 and CDR2 (germline): MNHEY, SVGAGI. CDR3 sequence reads: CASSSGLAGPQEFF. The CDR3 region has the DNA TGTGCCAGCAGTAGCGGACTAGCGGGACCCCAGGAGTTCTTC.

The genes are TRBV5-5 and TRBJ1-1; TRBD1 matches at 8 bases. The CDR3 contains 15 residues. CDR1 and CDR2 (germline): SGHKS, YYEKEE (reference sequence). With 6 bases clipped from V and 4 bases from J, the junction kept 11 bases outside the gene matches. CDR3: CASIFQGANPTEAFF. DNA for the CDR3: TGTGCCAGCATCTTCCAGGGGGCGAATCCCACTGAAGCTTTCTTT.

A remark on this clone: An end of the junction does not agree with germline; a read error may underlie this. The rearrangement uses TRBV28 and TRBJ2-7; 11 bases fit TRBD1. Germline V gene data show CDR1 as MDHEN and CDR2 as SYDVKM. The CDR3 is made up of 12 amino acids. In DNA, the CDR3 is TGTGCCAGCAGTATACTCGGACAGGGGGCAGCCTTC. This gives the protein CASSILGQGAAF.

This clone is a singleton in its sample. The chain uses TRBV30 and TRBJ1-1; no firm D call. This CDR3 comprises 13 residues. Trimming cost V 1 base and J 1 base, with 7 bases left between them. The germline V gene has CDR1 GTSNPN and CDR2 SVGIG (reference sequence). DNA for the CDR3: TGTGCCTGGAGTGAGAACAGGAACACTGAAGCTTTCTTT. It specifies CAWSENRNTEAFF.